This T cell receptor beta chain appears in the sequencing data of a study of T-cell reconstitution after alpha-beta-depleted transplantation in children. Germline V gene lookup returns CDR1 MNHEY and CDR2 SMNVEV (reference sequence). This CDR3 contains 14 residues. The V gene lost 8 bases and the J gene lost 7 bases, with 21 bases spanning the gap. Unique molecular identifiers were built into the TCRbeta library. From the PCR reads, TCRdb called clonotypes with MiXCR, one entry per CDR3 protein. The sample contains hundreds of thousands of distinct CDR3 sequences, around 12% of which appear only once. This clonotype was recorded at least ten times.

The input for sequencing was PBMCs from the stem cell graft donor, taken from the stem cell graft. The receptor comes from a human donor who donated a stem cell graft to a child with acute lymphoblastic leukemia. J is TRBJ2-7 and V is TRBV27; D uncertain. The DNA for the CDR3 is TGTGCCAGCTCAAAGTCCTCCACTTTCGGAGAGCAGTACTTC. As protein: CASSKSSTFGEQYF.